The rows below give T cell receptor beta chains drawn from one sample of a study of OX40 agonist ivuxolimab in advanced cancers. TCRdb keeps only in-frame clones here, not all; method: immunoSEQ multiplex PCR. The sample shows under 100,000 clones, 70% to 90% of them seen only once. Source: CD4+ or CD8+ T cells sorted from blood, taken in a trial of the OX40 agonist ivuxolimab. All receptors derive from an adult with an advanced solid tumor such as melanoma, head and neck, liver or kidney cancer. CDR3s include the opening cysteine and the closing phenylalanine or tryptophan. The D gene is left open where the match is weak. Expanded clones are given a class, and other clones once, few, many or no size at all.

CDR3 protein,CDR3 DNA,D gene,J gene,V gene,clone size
CASSQQGASGANVLTF,TGTGCCAGCAGCCAGCAGGGGGCATCGGGGGCCAACGTCCTGACTTTC,TRBD1,TRBJ2-6,TRBV5-6,-
CASYSGTGTYEQYF,TGTGCCAGCTACTCCGGGACAGGGACCTACGAGCAGTACTTC,TRBD1,TRBJ2-7,TRBV7-9,once
CASSLSPLQGAQGNTIYF,TGTGCCAGCAGTTTGTCCCCCCTACAGGGGGCGCAAGGAAACACCATATATTTT,TRBD1,TRBJ1-3,TRBV27,-
CASSPDRGHEQYF,TGTGCCAGCAGCCCGGACAGGGGCCACGAGCAGTACTTC,TRBD1,TRBJ2-7,TRBV5-4,once
CAISEQVNTEAFF,TGTGCCATCAGTGAGCAAGTGAACACTGAAGCTTTCTTT,-,TRBJ1-1,TRBV10-3,-
CASSPGTSGRAGETQYF,TGTGCCAGCAGCCCCGGGACTAGCGGGAGGGCCGGAGAGACCCAGTACTTC,TRBD2,TRBJ2-5,TRBV7-2,-
CASSGRDYEQYF,TGTGCCAGCAGCGGACGGGACTACGAGCAGTACTTC,-,TRBJ2-7,TRBV5-6,-
CASSLDWGGDTQYF,TGTGCCAGCAGCTTAGACTGGGGGGGCGATACGCAGTATTTT,-,TRBJ2-3,TRBV11-2,-
CASRRRDLQGYF,TGCGCCAGCAGACGGAGGGACTTACAGGGGTATTTT,-,TRBJ2-3,TRBV23-1,-
CASSPSHRDRGLYSYEQYF,TGCGCCAGCAGCCCGAGCCACCGGGACAGGGGCCTTTACTCCTACGAGCAGTACTTC,TRBD1,TRBJ2-7,TRBV5-1,-
CASSRIRSYTF,TGCGCCAGCAGTCGAATACGGAGCTACACCTTC,-,TRBJ1-2,TRBV10-1,-
CAWSVQGFGANVLTF,TGTGCCTGGAGTGTACAAGGGTTCGGGGCCAACGTCCTGACTTTC,-,TRBJ2-6,TRBV30,once
CASSSRAGVGYEQYF,TGTGCCAGCAGTTCCAGAGCGGGAGTAGGGTACGAGCAGTACTTC,TRBD2,TRBJ2-7,TRBV6-5,-
CASTTAAKTGPDGTDTQYF,TGTGCCAGTACTACCGCCGCTAAGACAGGCCCTGATGGTACAGATACGCAGTATTTT,-,TRBJ2-3,TRBV19,-
CAISGDGGGMASNQPQHF,TGTGCCATCAGTGGCGACGGGGGGGGTATGGCGAGCAATCAGCCCCAGCATTTT,-,TRBJ1-5,TRBV10-3,-
CASSLRFGLRNMNTEAFF,TGTGCCAGCAGCTTGAGGTTTGGACTCCGGAACATGAACACTGAAGCTTTCTTT,-,TRBJ1-1,TRBV5-6,once
CASIGVETQYF,TGTGCCAGCATCGGGGTAGAGACCCAGTACTTC,-,TRBJ2-5,TRBV6-1,few
CASSSRGPSRRFNEQFF,TGCGCCAGCAGCTCACGAGGGCCTAGCCGTCGTTTCAATGAGCAGTTCTTC,-,TRBJ2-1,TRBV5-1,-
CASSLGYRGNTEAFF,TGTGCCAGCAGCTTGGGATACAGGGGAAACACTGAAGCTTTCTTT,TRBD1,TRBJ1-1,TRBV5-8,-
CASSRSASRGYTGELFF,TGTGCCAGCAGCCGCTCGGCATCCAGAGGCTACACCGGGGAGCTGTTTTTT,-,TRBJ2-2,TRBV7-6,-
CSVLFGTDTQYF,TGCAGCGTTCTTTTTGGGACAGATACGCAGTATTTT,-,TRBJ2-3,TRBV29-1,-
CASSLDSDEAYEQYF,TGCGCCAGCAGCTTGGATTCGGACGAGGCCTACGAGCAGTACTTC,-,TRBJ2-7,TRBV5-1,-
CASSDRVRGQPQHF,TGTGCCAGCAGTGACAGGGTAAGAGGGCAGCCCCAGCATTTT,-,TRBJ1-5,TRBV2,-
CASGRGDLDNEQFF,TGTGCCAGCGGCCGCGGAGACTTGGACAATGAGCAGTTCTTC,-,TRBJ2-1,TRBV28,-
CASRGRGGYTF,TGTGCCAGCAGAGGCAGAGGGGGCTACACCTTC,-,TRBJ1-2,TRBV27,-
CASSPGLTNTGELFF,TGTGCCAGCAGCCCGGGACTAACGAACACCGGGGAGCTGTTTTTT,TRBD2,TRBJ2-2,TRBV7-2,few